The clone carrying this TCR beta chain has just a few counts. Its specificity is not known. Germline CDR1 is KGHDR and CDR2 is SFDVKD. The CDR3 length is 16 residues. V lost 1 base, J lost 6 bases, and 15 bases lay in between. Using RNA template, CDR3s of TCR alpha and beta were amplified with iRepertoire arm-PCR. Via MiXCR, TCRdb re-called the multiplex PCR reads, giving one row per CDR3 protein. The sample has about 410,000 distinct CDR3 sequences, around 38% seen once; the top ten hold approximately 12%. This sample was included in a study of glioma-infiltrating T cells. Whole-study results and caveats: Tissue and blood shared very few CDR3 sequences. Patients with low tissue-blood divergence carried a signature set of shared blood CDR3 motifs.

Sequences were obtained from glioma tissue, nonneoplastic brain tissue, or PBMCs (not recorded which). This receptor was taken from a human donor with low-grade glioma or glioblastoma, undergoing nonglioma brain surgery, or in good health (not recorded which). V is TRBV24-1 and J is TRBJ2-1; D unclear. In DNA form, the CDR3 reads TGTGCCACCAGTGATTTTGGGCAAACCGGCTCCAATGAGCAGTTCTTC. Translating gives CATSDFGQTGSNEQFF.